This entry features one T cell receptor (beta chain) sequence. The antigen it recognizes is unknown. The data were taken from a study of CXCR3-negative and CXCR3-positive naive CD8 T cells (dated by TCRdb to the late 2010s). About the investigation overall: In total, some 140 million TRB reads were obtained, which works out to roughly 1.5 +/- 0.3 million reads per library. For the TRBV-TRBJ cluster analysis, the naive subsets came from 5 donors, while the memory cells came from 3 donors. Diversity and physicochemical repertoire analyses covered roughly eleven donors pooled from two independent experiments. Overall study outcomes, separate from this receptor: Repertoire diversity was comparably high in both naive subsets but much lower in memory CD8+ T cells. TRB CDR3s from CXCR3-positive naive cells showed higher hydrophobicity (lower Kidera factor 4), lower energy, and higher strength and volume indices than CXCR3-negative naive cells. TRBV-TRBJ usage was similar between naive CXCR3-negative and CXCR3-positive cells from the same donor, while memory cells showed distinct patterns. Freshly isolated PBMCs were used for most assays because CXCR3 expression partially decreased after cryopreservation. Because surface CD5, which is linked to self-reactivity in mice, was comparable between the naive subsets, TCR interaction strength was also inferred from the physicochemical properties of TRB CDR3s.

Each CD8+ T cell subset was flow-sorted in triplicate, with roughly 310,000 cells per subset placed directly into RLT lysis buffer. To exclude memory contaminants, naive CD8+ T cells were stringently defined as CD45RO-CCR7+CD27+CD95-. Using standard density gradient centrifugation, peripheral blood mononuclear cells were isolated from buffy coats. Naive CXCR3-negative and CXCR3-positive CD8+ T cells were flow-sorted on a FACSAria III. Total RNA was extracted from sorted cells with an RNeasy Mini Kit. Instrument on record: NextSeq 550. The Human TCR Profiling Kit (MiLaboratory) was used to make UMI-labeled 5' RACE TRB cDNA libraries. cDNA synthesis used the entire amount of extracted RNA, and PCR amplification then used the entire amount of cDNA produced. Libraries were prepared in parallel with an identical number of PCR cycles. The study's processing was this. About 50,000 +/- 10,000 unique UMI-labeled TRB cDNA molecules per library were extracted with MIGEC and MiXCR, with at least two reads per UMI required. On average, each library contained about 40,000 +/- 10,000 functional in-frame TRB CDR3 nucleotide clonotypes without stop codons. After downsampling to 5000 UMI-labeled TRB molecules per sample, diversity metrics, including normalized Shannon-Wiener and Chao1, were computed in VDJtools. For the central five CDR3 residues, VDJtools calculated physicochemical properties weighted by clonotype size, namely interaction energy, strength, volume and Kidera factor 4. Following reprocessing of the reads by TCRdb, the data hold one row per CDR3 protein sequence and no DNA is available. The V and J calls and clone size are TCRdb's, not the authors'. The sample table records about 150,000 distinct CDR3 sequences. The ten largest make up 0.49% of the sample.

Counted from cysteine to phenylalanine, this CDR3 has 17 amino acids. The nucleotide record is missing. Looking up the germline V gene (reference sequence) yields CDR1 DFQATT and CDR2 SNEGSKA. This chain joins TRBV20-1 to TRBJ2-7; the D call of TRBD2 rests on TCRdb alone, since no DNA is present to check it. This clonotype originated in a human donor in good health. Some clones in this sample may be carry-over from other donors' samples. The material sequenced was naive CXCR3+ CD8+ T cells from blood. This specimen's cell subset or site label, per the study, means: CD45RO-CCR7+CD27+CD95- naive CD8+ T cells expressing CXCR3 (TNR3+). The CDR3 region: CSARRGEAGGTRDEQYF.